This is a list of T cell receptor beta chains from one sample in a study of T-cell reconstitution after alpha-beta-depleted transplantation in children. TCRdb called the PCR reads again in MiXCR, with one record for every CDR3 protein. The table records approximately 390,000 distinct CDR3 sequences, 11% of them present only once. Sequenced material: PBMCs from the stem cell graft donor, taken from the stem cell graft. Receptors originate from a human donor who donated a stem cell graft to a child with acute myeloid leukemia. The CDR3 runs from the conserved cysteine through the conserved F or W. A D gene is named only where the DNA matches it firmly. Size values are once, few and many counts, or a class for expanded clones, and some rows have none.

clone size	D gene	V gene	J gene	CDR3 DNA	CDR3 protein
.	.	TRBV20-1	TRBJ1-6	TGCAGTGCAATGGGTTTTGACTATAATTCACCCCTCCACTTT	CSAMGFDYNSPLHF
.	.	TRBV7-2	TRBJ1-6	TGTGCCAGCAGCTTAGCACAGGGATCTTCACCCCTCCACTTT	CASSLAQGSSPLHF
.	TRBD1	TRBV19	TRBJ1-1	TGTGCCAGTATCCCGACAGGGGTTATGAACACTGAAGCTTTCTTT	CASIPTGVMNTEAFF
few	.	TRBV20-1	TRBJ2-5	TGCAGTGCTAGAGATTCAAGCGGAGGAGAGACCCAGTACTTC	CSARDSSGGETQYF
.	.	TRBV27	TRBJ2-7	TGTGCCAGCAGTTTTGACGGCCACGAGCAGTACTTC	CASSFDGHEQYF
few	TRBD2	TRBV6-2/TRBV6-3	TRBJ2-1	TGTGCCAGCAGCCGGACTAGTTCTTGGGGGGGGGAGCAGTTCTTC	CASSRTSSWGGEQFF
few	.	TRBV4-1	TRBJ2-2	TGCGCCAGCAGCCAAGGGGTTTTGTCCGGGGAGCTGTTTTTT	CASSQGVLSGELFF
few	.	TRBV5-1	TRBJ2-2	TGCGCCAGCAGGGACTGGCGGACCGGGGAGCTGTTTTTT	CASRDWRTGELFF
few	TRBD2	TRBV20-1	TRBJ2-7	TGCAGTGCTCCAACGCCCGGGACTACCGGCTCCTACGAGCAGTACTTC	CSAPTPGTTGSYEQYF
few	.	TRBV20-1	TRBJ2-1	TGCAGTGCTAGTACGGCCTTGGGGGAGCAGTTCTTC	CSASTALGEQFF
.	TRBD2	TRBV12-3/TRBV12-4	TRBJ2-1	TGTGCCAGCAGTTTTATGGGAGGGGAGGCCAATGAGCAGTTCTTC	CASSFMGGEANEQFF
.	TRBD1	TRBV12-3/TRBV12-4	TRBJ2-1	TGTGCCAGCAGCCCAGAGACAGGGAAAAGCGTTAATGAGCAGTTCTTC	CASSPETGKSVNEQFF
many	.	TRBV5-4	TRBJ2-5	TGTGCCAGCAGCGCGGACGGGGAGACCCAGTACTTC	CASSADGETQYF
.	TRBD2	TRBV7-6	TRBJ2-1	TGTGCCAGCAGTTACGGGACTAGCGGGAGTCATGAGCAGTTCTTC	CASSYGTSGSHEQFF
.	.	TRBV6-2/TRBV6-3	TRBJ2-2	TGTGCCAGCAGTTACTCATCCCCCGGGGAGCTGTTTTTT	CASSYSSPGELFF
.	.	TRBV5-5	TRBJ1-1	TGTGCCAGCAGCTTCGGAATTCAGGTAGGGAACACTGAAGCTTTCTTT	CASSFGIQVGNTEAFF
few	.	TRBV5-1	TRBJ2-5	TGCGCCAGCAGCGAGTACCAAGAGACCCAGTACTTC	CASSEYQETQYF